A single sample gave rise to the 29 T cell receptor beta chains below, sequenced in a study of human T cells and chemical hapten exposure. TCRdb called the RACE reads again in MiXCR, with one record for every CDR3 protein. This table holds 75,000 to 95,000 distinct CDR3 sequences, 12% found once. Time point specified: patch test 1, 2 weeks after DPC sensitization. Treatment meaning: therapeutic diphenylcyclopropenone sensitization with weekly scalp DPC. The source was whole blood, collected in connection with sensitization to the hapten diphenylcyclopropenone (DPC). The receptors were sampled from a woman aged 55-75 years with alopecia areata. Some clones in this sample may be carry-over from other donors' samples.

V and J are TRBV15 and TRBJ1-2; no reliable D call. The V gene lost 0 bases and the J gene lost 4 bases, with 9 bases spanning the gap. The germline V gene encodes CDR1 LNHNV and CDR2 YYDKDF (reference sequence). This CDR3 is 14 amino acids long. This CDR3 reads CATSRDRMAYGYTF. The CDR3 DNA follows: TGTGCCACCAGCAGAGATCGCATGGCCTATGGCTACACCTTC.

This clonotype was seen ten or more times. This chain joins TRBV18 and TRBJ1-6; a possible D gene is TRBD1 (5 bases). The germline V gene has CDR1 KGHSH and CDR2 LQKENI. V dropped 0 bases and J dropped 8 bases, with 14 bases sitting between them. This CDR3 has 16 residues. The CDR3 region has the DNA TGTGCCAGCTCACCACCGTCACAGTTAGGGGATTCACCCCTCCACTTT. Protein product: CASSPPSQLGDSPLHF.

The CDR3 nucleotides are TGTGCCAGCAGGACCGGACAGGGAATCACCGGGGAGCTGTTTTTT. Protein sequence: CASRTGQGITGELFF. The rearrangement uses TRBV28 and TRBJ2-2; 8 bases fit TRBD1. Germline V lookup: CDR1 MDHEN, CDR2 SYDVKM. J gave up 4 bases and V 6 bases, and 7 bases lay outside the gene matches. CDR3 size: 15 residues.

This clonotype was picked up a small number of times. The chain uses TRBV4-2 and TRBJ1-4, with a tentative D call TRBD1 (5 bases). Germline CDR1 LGHNA, CDR2 YNFKEQ. Trimming took 0 bases from V and 0 from J, leaving 11 bases between them. There are 17 residues in the CDR3. CDR3 protein: CASSQDGTPATNEKLFF. The CDR3 DNA sequence: TGTGCCAGCAGCCAAGATGGGACGCCAGCAACTAATGAAAAACTGTTTTTT.

Comment on this clonotype: An end of the junction differs from the germline gene, which may be a read error. The J gene is TRBJ2-2, the V gene TRBV7-7, with TRBD2 matching over 8 bases. The V gene's germline CDR1 is SSHAT and CDR2 FNYEAQ (reference sequence). CDR3 size: 16 residues. The CDR3: CASSLGSGANTGELFF. In DNA, the CDR3 is TGTGCTAGCAGCTTAGGTAGCGGGGCGAACACCGGGGAGCTGTTTTTT.

This clonotype was seen many times. This chain links TRBV19 with TRBJ2-1, with a tentative D call TRBD2 (5 bases). Trimming removed 6 bases at V and 2 bases at J, with 14 bases between. Germline V gives CDR1 LNHDA, CDR2 SQIVND (reference sequence). This CDR3 has 15 amino acids. The chain's CDR3 is CASSKLLEPYNEQFF. The CDR3 DNA reads TGTGCCAGTAGCAAGTTACTAGAACCCTACAATGAGCAGTTCTTC.

This clonotype was seen a few times. This rearrangement joins TRBV4-2 to TRBJ1-1, with 9 bases lining up with TRBD1. The V segment lost 5 bases and the J segment 0 bases; nucleotides outside the gene matches: 4. CDR1 is LGHNA, CDR2 YNFKEQ, per germline. This CDR3 is built from 15 residues. This CDR3 reads CASSVGQGMNTEAFF. CDR3 DNA sequence: TGTGCCAGCAGCGTAGGACAGGGGATGAACACTGAAGCTTTCTTT.

This clonotype appeared many times. This chain's CDR3 is CASSGRGYGYTF. The DNA for the CDR3 is TGTGCCAGCAGTGGCAGGGGCTATGGCTACACCTTC. The rearrangement uses TRBV9 and TRBJ1-2, with D maybe TRBD1 (6 bases). V was shortened by 5 bases and J by 4 bases, with 9 bases between the two germline ends. In germline, CDR1 is SGDLS, CDR2 YYNGEE. The CDR3 length is 12 residues.

This clonotype was detected ten times or more. The chain carries TRBV29-1 and TRBJ1-1, with D possibly matching TRBD1 (5 bases). CDR3 length: 12 residues. Germline loops: CDR1 SQVTM, CDR2 ANQGSEA. V was shortened by 7 bases and J by 4 bases, with 13 bases between the two germline ends. The CDR3 coding sequence is TGCAGCGCCGGCCCTCAGGGCACTGAAGCTTTCTTT. This encodes CSAGPQGTEAFF. The whole variable domain, remainder taken from reference TRBV29-1 and TRBJ1-1, is SAVISQKPSRDICQRGTSLTIQCQVDSQVTMMFWYRQQPGQSLTLIATANQGSEATYESGFVIDKFPISRPNLTFSTLTVSNMSPEDSSIYLCSAGPQGTEAFFGQGTRLTVV.

This clonotype occurred a few times. This chain's CDR3 is CASSGTGQFF. The DNA of the CDR3 is TGTGCCAGCAGCGGGACGGGGCAGTTCTTC. This sequence joins TRBV2 and TRBJ2-1; tentatively, D is TRBD1 or TRBD2 (5 bases each). This CDR3 contains 10 residues. CDR1 SNHLY and CDR2 FYNNEI come from the germline V gene. The germline V and J ends were trimmed by 6 bases and 12 bases, with 9 bases remaining between them.

This clonotype came up many times. The rearrangement uses TRBV5-6 and TRBJ1-5; D is unresolved. V was pared by 4 bases and J by 0 bases, with 11 bases between. The CDR3 extends over 15 amino acids. Germline lookup yields CDR1 SGHDT and CDR2 YYEEEE. In DNA form, the CDR3 reads TGTGCCAGCAGCCAACACCCGGGTAGCAATCAGCCCCAGCATTTT. Translation gives CASSQHPGSNQPQHF.

This rearrangement joins TRBV4-1 to TRBJ2-2; possible D gene TRBD2, 5 bases. This CDR3 has 16 amino acids. The germline V and J ends were trimmed by 1 base and 1 base, with 10 bases remaining between them. CDR1 is MGHRA and CDR2 is YSYEKL in the germline V gene. CDR3 sequence reads: CASSQANGVNTGELFF. The CDR3 region has the DNA TGCGCCAGCAGCCAAGCGAACGGGGTGAACACCGGGGAGCTGTTTTTT.

The chain is built from TRBV3-1 and TRBJ2-1, with 9 bases that match TRBD2. CDR1 is LGHDT and CDR2 is YNNKEL in the germline V gene (reference sequence). The CDR3 extends over 15 amino acids. V shed 1 base, J shed 4 bases, and the junction held 2 bases outside the gene matches. The CDR3 here is CASSQGGGAYNEQFF. The CDR3 DNA is TGTGCCAGCAGCCAAGGCGGGGGGGCGTACAATGAGCAGTTCTTC.

This clonotype was observed a single time. V gene TRBV5-1 combines with J gene TRBJ1-5; 7 bases are a match to TRBD1. This CDR3 has 14 residues. CDR1 is SGHRS, CDR2 YFSETQ, per germline. The junction had 8 bases not matched to a gene; V was cut back by 3 bases and J by 8 bases. The CDR3 region is CASSYRGLEEPQHF. CDR3 coding DNA: TGCGCCAGCAGCTACAGGGGCTTAGAGGAGCCCCAGCATTTT.

The chain couples TRBV10-1 to TRBJ2-1; TRBD1 aligns across 10 bases. Germline V lookup: CDR1 WNHNN, CDR2 SYGVQD (reference sequence). The CDR3 spans 15 residues. V shed 3 bases, J shed 7 bases, and the junction held 6 bases outside the gene matches. The CDR3 region has the DNA TGCGCCAGCAGTGAAGTGACAGGGGGCGTAAATGAGCAGTTCTTC. Protein sequence: CASSEVTGGVNEQFF.

In this sample, this clonotype turned up many times. The chain has TRBV9 and TRBJ2-1, with D perhaps TRBD2 (6 bases). The V end was cut by 4 bases, the J end by 0 bases, with 8 bases between. CDR3 length equals 14 residues. Germline CDR1 SGDLS, CDR2 YYNGEE. The CDR3 DNA sequence: TGTGCCAGCAGCCGGGGGAACTCCTACAATGAGCAGTTCTTC. This translates into CASSRGNSYNEQFF.

This clonotype was recorded at least ten times. This chain uses TRBV5-4 with TRBJ1-3; D uncertain. The CDR3 consists of 15 residues. Between the trimmed V and J ends, which lost 4 bases and 0 bases, there was a span of 11 bases. CDR1 is SGHNT and CDR2 is YYREEE in the germline V gene (reference sequence). The CDR3 DNA reads TGTGCCAGCAGCACAACACGAAACTCTGGAAACACCATATATTTT. Residues: CASSTTRNSGNTIYF.

The rearrangement uses TRBV6-5 and TRBJ2-7; 12 nucleotides line up with TRBD2. With V trimmed by 0 bases and J by 3 bases, 6 bases remained unmatched. The germline gives CDR1 MNHEY, CDR2 SVGAGI. This CDR3 has 17 residues. In DNA, the CDR3 is TGTGCCAGCAGTTACTCGACTAGCGGGGGAGTCGGCTACGAGCAGTACTTC. This codes for CASSYSTSGGVGYEQYF.

V gene TRBV5-7 combines with J gene TRBJ2-2; the match to TRBD1 covers 7 bases. TRBV5-7 is sorted into the ORF group, with uncertain function. J gave up 6 bases and V 6 bases, and 14 bases lay outside the gene matches. The CDR3 has 16 residues. CDR3 sequence (DNA): TGTGCCAGCAACAGAGTTGACAGGGAATCGCCCGGGGAGCTGTTTTTT. This gives the protein CASNRVDRESPGELFF.

The V call is TRBV12-3 or TRBV12-4, the J call TRBJ1-3; D possibly corresponds to TRBD1 (5 bases). V lost 3 bases and J lost 0, with 15 bases in between. There are 17 residues in the CDR3. CDR3 amino acids: CASSFDIGAISGNTIYF. The CDR3 DNA reads TGTGCCAGCAGTTTTGATATTGGGGCTATCTCTGGAAACACCATATATTTT.

This clonotype was detected ten times or more. V usage is TRBV5-5 and J usage is TRBJ2-5; TRBD1 agrees at 7 bases. Losses at the gene ends were 0 bases for V and 4 bases for J; bases not matched to a gene: 9. Germline V gene sequence: CDR1 SGHKS, CDR2 YYEKEE (reference sequence). This CDR3 is built from 16 residues. The CDR3 nucleotides read TGTGCCAGCAGCTTGGAGACAGGGATTTTGGTAGAGACCCAGTACTTC. Residues: CASSLETGILVETQYF.

The chain joins TRBV9 to TRBJ2-2; 7 bases agree with TRBD1. The germline CDR1 and CDR2 sequences are SGDLS and YYNGEE. Trimming at V came to 3 bases and at J to 1 base, leaving 6 bases not matched to a gene. CDR3 length equals 16 residues. In DNA, the CDR3 is TGTGCCAGCAGCGGCCCGACAGGGAGGAACACCGGGGAGCTGTTTTTT. This translates into CASSGPTGRNTGELFF.

This clonotype was seen many times. This chain uses TRBV7-6 with TRBJ2-5, with D tentatively TRBD1 or TRBD2 (5 bases each). In germline, CDR1 is SGHVS, CDR2 FNYEAQ. Trimming took 7 bases from V and 4 from J, leaving 25 bases between them. The CDR3 extends over 17 amino acids. CDR3: CASTSASGRGVGETQYF. For the CDR3, the DNA is TGTGCCAGCACCTCCGCATCAGGGAGAGGTGTAGGAGAGACCCAGTACTTC.

A few counts support this clonotype. The chain couples TRBV7-2 to TRBJ2-3; tentatively, D is TRBD2 (6 bases). The V gene's germline CDR1 is SGHTA and CDR2 FQGNSA. Trimming removed 1 base from V and 0 bases from J, with 8 bases in between. CDR3 length: 15 residues. The CDR3 sequence is CASSLDAGSTDTQYF. CDR3 DNA: TGTGCCAGCAGCTTAGACGCGGGGAGCACAGATACGCAGTATTTT.

About this clonotype itself: A much larger clone differs by one base, so this may be a read error. The V and J genes are TRBV11-2 and TRBJ2-7; maybe TRBD1 (5 bases). CDR1 is SGHAT, CDR2 FQNNGV, per germline. This CDR3 comprises 13 residues. The CDR3 here is CASSLTESYEQNF. Here the CDR3 DNA reads TGTGCCAGCAGCTTGACAGAAAGCTACGAGCAGAACTTC.

This clonotype was recorded many times. The gene calls are TRBV29-1 and TRBJ2-1; 7 nucleotides match TRBD2. The CDR3 runs 14 residues. J was trimmed by 9 bases and V by 4 bases; bases with no gene match: 12. Germline V lookup: CDR1 SQVTM, CDR2 ANQGSEA. CDR3 residues: CSVAFGGGDGEQFF. The CDR3 DNA reads as TGCAGCGTTGCATTCGGGGGAGGGGATGGTGAGCAGTTCTTC.

The chain combines TRBV20-1 with TRBJ2-5; 7 bases map to TRBD1. The CDR3 loop spans 13 amino acids. V lost 0 bases, J lost 5 bases, and 3 bases stayed unmatched. Per the germline V gene, CDR1 is DFQATT and CDR2 is SNEGSKA (reference sequence). CDR3 protein: CSARDGTAETQYF. In DNA form, the CDR3 reads TGCAGTGCTAGAGACGGGACAGCTGAGACCCAGTACTTC.

This clonotype was detected only a few times. CDR3 sequence: CASSSGQSYSNQPQHF. The CDR3 DNA is TGTGCCAGCTCATCGGGACAGTCGTATAGCAATCAGCCCCAGCATTTT. The chain links TRBV18 to TRBJ1-5; 7 bases fit TRBD1. The CDR3 sequence is 16 residues long. CDR1 and CDR2 (germline): KGHSH, LQKENI. With 5 bases clipped from V and 0 bases from J, the junction kept 7 bases outside the gene matches.

This clonotype was seen many times. This chain joins TRBV29-1 and TRBJ1-4; D call uncertain. Trimming removed 0 bases at V and 7 bases at J, with 6 bases between. This CDR3 spans 12 amino acids. Germline V CDR1 and CDR2: SQVTM, ANQGSEA. The CDR3 DNA follows: TGCAGCGTTGAAGAGTCGGGTGAAAAACTGTTTTTT. It yields the protein CSVEESGEKLFF.